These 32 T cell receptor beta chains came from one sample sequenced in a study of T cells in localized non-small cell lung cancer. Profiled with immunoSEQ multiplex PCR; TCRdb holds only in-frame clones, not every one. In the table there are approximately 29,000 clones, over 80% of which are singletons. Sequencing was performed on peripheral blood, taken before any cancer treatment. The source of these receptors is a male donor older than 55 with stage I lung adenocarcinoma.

The CDR3 DNA sequence: TGTGCCAGCAGGGACGGCCACTATGGCTACACCTTC. As protein: CASRDGHYGYTF. The chain uses TRBV28 and TRBJ1-2; D unresolved. V was clipped by 6 bases and J by 3 bases, with 8 bases between them. The CDR3 has 12 amino acids. CDR1 MDHEN and CDR2 SYDVKM come from the germline V gene.

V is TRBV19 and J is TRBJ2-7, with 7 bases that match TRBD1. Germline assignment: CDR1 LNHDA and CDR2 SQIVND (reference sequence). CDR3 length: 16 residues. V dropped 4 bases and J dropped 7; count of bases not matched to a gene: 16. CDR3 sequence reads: CASSKSGTAGGREQYF. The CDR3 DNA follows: TGTGCCAGTAGTAAGTCCGGGACCGCAGGGGGTAGAGAGCAGTACTTC.

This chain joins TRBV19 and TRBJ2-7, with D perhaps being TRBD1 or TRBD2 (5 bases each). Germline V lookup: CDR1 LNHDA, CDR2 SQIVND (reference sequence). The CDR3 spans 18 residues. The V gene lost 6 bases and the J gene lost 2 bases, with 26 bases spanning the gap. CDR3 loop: CASRKEVGQPQDTYEQYF. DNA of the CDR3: TGTGCCAGTAGAAAGGAGGTAGGTCAGCCCCAGGACACCTACGAGCAGTACTTC.

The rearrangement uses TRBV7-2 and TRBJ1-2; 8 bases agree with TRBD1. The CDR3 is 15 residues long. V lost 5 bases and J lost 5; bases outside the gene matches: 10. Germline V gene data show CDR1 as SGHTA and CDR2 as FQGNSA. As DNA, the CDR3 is TGTGCCAGCAGCCGTGGACAGGGAGGTAGATATGGCTACACCTTC. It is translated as CASSRGQGGRYGYTF.

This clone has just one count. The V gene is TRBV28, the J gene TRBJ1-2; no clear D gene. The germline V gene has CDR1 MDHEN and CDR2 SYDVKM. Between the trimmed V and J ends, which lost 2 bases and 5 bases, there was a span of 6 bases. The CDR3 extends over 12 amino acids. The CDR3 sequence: CASSLDGYGYTF. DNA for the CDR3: TGTGCCAGCAGTTTAGACGGGTATGGCTACACCTTC.

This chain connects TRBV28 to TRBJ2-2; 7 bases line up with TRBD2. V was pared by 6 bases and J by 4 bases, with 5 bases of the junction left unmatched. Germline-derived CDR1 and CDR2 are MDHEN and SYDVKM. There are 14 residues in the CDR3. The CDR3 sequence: CASRETSLTGELFF. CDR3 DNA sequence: TGTGCCAGCAGAGAGACTAGCCTCACCGGGGAGCTGTTTTTT.

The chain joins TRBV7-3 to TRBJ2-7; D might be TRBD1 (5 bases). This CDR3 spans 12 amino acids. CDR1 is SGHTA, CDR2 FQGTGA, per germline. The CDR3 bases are TGTGTCAAGGAAGCAGGGCCCTACGAGCAGTACTTC. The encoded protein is CVKEAGPYEQYF.

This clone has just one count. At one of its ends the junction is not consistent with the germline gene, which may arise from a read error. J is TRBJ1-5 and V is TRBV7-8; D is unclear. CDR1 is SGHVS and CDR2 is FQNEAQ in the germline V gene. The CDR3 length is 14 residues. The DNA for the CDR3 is TGTGCCGGCAGCTTAATGGGTGGCAATCAGCCCCAGCATTTT. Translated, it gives CAGSLMGGNQPQHF.

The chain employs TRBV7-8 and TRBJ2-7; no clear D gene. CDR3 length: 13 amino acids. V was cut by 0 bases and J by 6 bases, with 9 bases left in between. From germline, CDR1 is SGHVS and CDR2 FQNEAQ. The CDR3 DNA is TGTGCCAGCAGCTTAGCTAGCATGGCCGAGCAGTACTTC. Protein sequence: CASSLASMAEQYF. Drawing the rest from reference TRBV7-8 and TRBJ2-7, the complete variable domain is GAGVSQSPRYKVAKRGQDVALRCDPISGHVSLFWYQQALGQGPEFLTYFQNEAQLDKSGLPSDRFFAERPEGSVSTLKIQRTQQEDSAVYLCASSLASMAEQYFGPGTRLTVT.

CDR3 protein: CASSSGTDSYEQYF. CDR3 nucleotide sequence: TGTGCCAGCTCCTCCGGGACGGACTCCTACGAGCAGTACTTC. V gene TRBV18 combines with J gene TRBJ2-7; D assignment may be TRBD1 or TRBD2 (5 bases each). Germline assignment: CDR1 KGHSH and CDR2 LQKENI. CDR3 length: 14 residues. V was trimmed by 6 bases and J by 0 bases, leaving 12 bases between them.

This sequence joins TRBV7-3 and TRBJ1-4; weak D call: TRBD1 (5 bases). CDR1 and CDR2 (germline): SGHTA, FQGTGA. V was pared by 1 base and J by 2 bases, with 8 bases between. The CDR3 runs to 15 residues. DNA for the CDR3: TGTGCCAGCAGCTTAATGGGGACTACTAATGAAAAACTGTTTTTT. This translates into CASSLMGTTNEKLFF.

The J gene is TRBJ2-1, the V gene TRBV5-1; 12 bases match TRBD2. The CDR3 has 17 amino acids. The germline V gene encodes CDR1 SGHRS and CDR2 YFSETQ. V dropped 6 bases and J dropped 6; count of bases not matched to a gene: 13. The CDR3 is CASTPILAGGGINEQFF. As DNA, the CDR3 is TGCGCCAGCACACCAATACTAGCGGGGGGCGGAATCAATGAGCAGTTCTTC.

The CDR3 nucleotides are TGTGCCAGCAGTTACCCCGTAGCCGCGGAGACCCAGTACTTC. Translation: CASSYPVAAETQYF. The chain carries TRBV2 and TRBJ2-5; D gene ambiguous. This CDR3 is built from 14 residues. The germline gives CDR1 SNHLY, CDR2 FYNNEI. V was trimmed by 5 bases and J by 5 bases, leaving 15 bases between them.

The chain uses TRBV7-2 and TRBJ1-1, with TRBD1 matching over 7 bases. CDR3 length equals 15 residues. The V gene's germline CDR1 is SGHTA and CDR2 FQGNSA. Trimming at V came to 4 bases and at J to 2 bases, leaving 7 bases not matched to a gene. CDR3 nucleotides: TGTGCCAGCAGCTATAGCGGACAGGCAAACACTGAAGCTTTCTTT. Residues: CASSYSGQANTEAFF.

The CDR3 sequence is CASSLVVSGNTIYF. In nucleotides, the CDR3 is TGTGCCAGCAGCTTAGTCGTCTCTGGAAACACCATATATTTT. The genes are TRBV7-9 and TRBJ1-3; D is uncertain. The CDR3 runs to 14 residues. Trimming removed 1 base at V and 0 bases at J, with 4 bases between. CDR1 is SEHNR and CDR2 is FQNEAQ in the germline V gene (reference sequence).

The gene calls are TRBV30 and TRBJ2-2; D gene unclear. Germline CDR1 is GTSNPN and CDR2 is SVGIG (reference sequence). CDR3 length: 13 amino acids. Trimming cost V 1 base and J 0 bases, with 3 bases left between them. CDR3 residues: CAWSGANTGELFF. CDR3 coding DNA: TGTGCCTGGAGTGGCGCGAACACCGGGGAGCTGTTTTTT.

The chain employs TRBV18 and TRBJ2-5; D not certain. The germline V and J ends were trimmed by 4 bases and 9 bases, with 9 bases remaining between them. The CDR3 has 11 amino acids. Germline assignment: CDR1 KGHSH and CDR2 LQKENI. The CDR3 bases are TGTGCCAGCTCACTTGACCAGGCCCAGTACTTC. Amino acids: CASSLDQAQYF.

In DNA, the CDR3 is TGTGCCAGCAGCCCGACCGGGGATTCGGACACTGAAGCTTTCTTT. Translation gives CASSPTGDSDTEAFF. The chain is built from TRBV9 and TRBJ1-1, with D unclear. Trimming cost V 4 bases and J 3 bases, with 16 bases left between them. The length of the CDR3 is 15 residues. Germline assignment: CDR1 SGDLS and CDR2 YYNGEE. Complete variable domain (other parts from reference TRBV9 and TRBJ1-1): DSGVTQTPKHLITATGQRVTLRCSPRSGDLSVYWYQQSLDQGLQFLIQYYNGEERAKGNILERFSAQQFPDLHSELNLSSLELGDSALYFCASSPTGDSDTEAFFGQGTRLTVV.

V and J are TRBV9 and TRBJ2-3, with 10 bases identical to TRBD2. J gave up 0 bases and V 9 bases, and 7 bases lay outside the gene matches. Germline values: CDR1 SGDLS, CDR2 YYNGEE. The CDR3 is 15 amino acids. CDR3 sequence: CATSSGGTSTDTQYF. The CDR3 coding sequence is TGTGCCACCTCTAGCGGGGGTACTAGCACAGATACGCAGTATTTT. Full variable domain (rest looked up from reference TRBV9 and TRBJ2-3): DSGVTQTPKHLITATGQRVTLRCSPRSGDLSVYWYQQSLDQGLQFLIQYYNGEERAKGNILERFSAQQFPDLHSELNLSSLELGDSALYFCATSSGGTSTDTQYFGPGTRLTVL.

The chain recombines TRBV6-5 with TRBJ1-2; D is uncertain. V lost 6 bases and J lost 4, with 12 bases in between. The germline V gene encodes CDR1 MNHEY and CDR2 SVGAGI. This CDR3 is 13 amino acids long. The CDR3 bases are TGTGCCAGCAGCTCTCCAATGGGCTATGGCTACACCTTC. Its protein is CASSSPMGYGYTF.

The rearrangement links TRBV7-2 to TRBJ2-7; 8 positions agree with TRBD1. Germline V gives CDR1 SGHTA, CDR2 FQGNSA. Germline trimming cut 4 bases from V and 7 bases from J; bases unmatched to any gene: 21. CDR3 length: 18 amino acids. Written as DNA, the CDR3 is TGTGCCAGCAGCTCAAGGACAGGGCCGGGACCCACAGTAAAAGAGCAGTACTTC. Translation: CASSSRTGPGPTVKEQYF.

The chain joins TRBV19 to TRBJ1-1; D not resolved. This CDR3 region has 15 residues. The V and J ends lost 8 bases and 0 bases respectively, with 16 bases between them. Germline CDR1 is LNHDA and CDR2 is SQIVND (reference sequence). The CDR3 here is CASQDQVPMNTEAFF. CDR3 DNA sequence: TGTGCCAGTCAGGATCAGGTTCCCATGAACACTGAAGCTTTCTTT.

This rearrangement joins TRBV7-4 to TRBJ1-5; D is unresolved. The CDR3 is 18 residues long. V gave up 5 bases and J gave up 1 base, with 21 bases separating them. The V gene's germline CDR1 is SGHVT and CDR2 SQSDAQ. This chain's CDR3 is CASSRPSPPAGSNQPQHF. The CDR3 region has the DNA TGTGCCAGCAGCCGACCCAGTCCCCCCGCTGGAAGCAATCAGCCCCAGCATTTT.

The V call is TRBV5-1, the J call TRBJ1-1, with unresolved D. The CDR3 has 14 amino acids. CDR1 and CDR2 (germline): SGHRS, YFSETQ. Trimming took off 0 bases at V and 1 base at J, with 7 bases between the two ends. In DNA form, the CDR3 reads TGCGCCAGCAGCTTGGGGGCTGAGAACACTGAAGCTTTCTTT. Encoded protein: CASSLGAENTEAFF.

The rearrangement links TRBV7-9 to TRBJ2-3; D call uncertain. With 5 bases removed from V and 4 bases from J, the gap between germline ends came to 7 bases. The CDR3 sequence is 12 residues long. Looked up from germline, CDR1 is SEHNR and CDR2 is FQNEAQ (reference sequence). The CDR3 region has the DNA TGTGCCAGCAGCCCTAAGCCAGATACGCAGTATTTT. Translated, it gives CASSPKPDTQYF.

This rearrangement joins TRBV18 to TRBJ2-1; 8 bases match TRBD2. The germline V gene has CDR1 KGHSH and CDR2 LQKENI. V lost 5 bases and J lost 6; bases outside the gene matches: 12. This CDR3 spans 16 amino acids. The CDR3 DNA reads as TGTGCCAGCTCATCTCCTGTCGGGGGGGCCCTCAATGAGCAGTTCTTC. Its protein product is CASSSPVGGALNEQFF.

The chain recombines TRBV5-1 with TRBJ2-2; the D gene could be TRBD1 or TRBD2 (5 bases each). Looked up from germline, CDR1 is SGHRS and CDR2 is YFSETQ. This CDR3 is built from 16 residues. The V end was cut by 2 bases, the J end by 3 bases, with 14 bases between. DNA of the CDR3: TGCGCCAGCAGCTTACAGCCTTTGGGGGACACCGGGGAGCTGTTTTTT. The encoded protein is CASSLQPLGDTGELFF.

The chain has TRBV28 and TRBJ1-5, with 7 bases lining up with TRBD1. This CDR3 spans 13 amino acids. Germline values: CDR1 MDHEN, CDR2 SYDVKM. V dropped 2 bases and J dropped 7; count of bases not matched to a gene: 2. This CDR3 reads CASSLRGPQPQHF. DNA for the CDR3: TGTGCCAGCAGTTTAAGGGGGCCCCAGCCCCAGCATTTT.

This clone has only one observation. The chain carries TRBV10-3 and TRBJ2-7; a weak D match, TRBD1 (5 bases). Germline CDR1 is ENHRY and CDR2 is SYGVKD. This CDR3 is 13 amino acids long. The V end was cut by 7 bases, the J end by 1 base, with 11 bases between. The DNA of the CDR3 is TGTGCCATCAAGGACACCACTTCCTACGAGCAGTACTTC. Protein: CAIKDTTSYEQYF.

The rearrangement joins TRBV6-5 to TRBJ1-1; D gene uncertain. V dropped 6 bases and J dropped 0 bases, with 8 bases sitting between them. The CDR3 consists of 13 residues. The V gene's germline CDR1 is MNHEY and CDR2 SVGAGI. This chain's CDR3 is CASRYDLNTEAFF. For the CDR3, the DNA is TGTGCCAGCAGGTATGACTTGAACACTGAAGCTTTCTTT.

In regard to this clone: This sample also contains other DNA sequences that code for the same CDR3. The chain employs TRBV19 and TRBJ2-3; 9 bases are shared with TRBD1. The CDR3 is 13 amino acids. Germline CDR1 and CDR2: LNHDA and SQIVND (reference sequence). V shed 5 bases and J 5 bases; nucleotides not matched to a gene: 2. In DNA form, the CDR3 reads TGTGCCAGTAGTCGACAGGGGGGAGATACGCAGTATTTT. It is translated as CASSRQGGDTQYF.

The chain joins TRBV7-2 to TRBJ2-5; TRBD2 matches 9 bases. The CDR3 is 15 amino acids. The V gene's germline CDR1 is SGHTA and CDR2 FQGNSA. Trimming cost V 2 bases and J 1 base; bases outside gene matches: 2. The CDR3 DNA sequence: TGTGCCAGCAGCTTACCTAGCGGGGTCCAAGAGACCCAGTACTTC. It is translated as CASSLPSGVQETQYF.